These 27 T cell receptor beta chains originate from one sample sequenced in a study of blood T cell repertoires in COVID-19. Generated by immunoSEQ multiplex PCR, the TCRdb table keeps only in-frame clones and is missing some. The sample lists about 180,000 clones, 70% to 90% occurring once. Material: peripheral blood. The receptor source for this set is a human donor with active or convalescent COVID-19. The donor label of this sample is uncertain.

CDR3 amino acids: CASSYASKSGNTIYF. The CDR3 nucleotides read TGTGCCAGCAGTTACGCGTCCAAATCTGGAAACACCATATATTTT. V and J are TRBV6-6 and TRBJ1-3; D is undetermined. Germline assignment: CDR1 MNHNY and CDR2 SVGAGI (reference sequence). The CDR3 is 15 amino acids. Trimming took off 2 bases at V and 1 base at J, with 9 bases between the two ends.

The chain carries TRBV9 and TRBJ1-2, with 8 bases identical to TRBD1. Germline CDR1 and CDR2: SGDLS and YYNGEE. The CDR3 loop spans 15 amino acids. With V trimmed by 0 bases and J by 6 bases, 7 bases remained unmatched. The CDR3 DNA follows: TGTGCCAGCAGCGTAGCTGCAGGGGGCGAGGATGGCTACACCTTC. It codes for CASSVAAGGEDGYTF.

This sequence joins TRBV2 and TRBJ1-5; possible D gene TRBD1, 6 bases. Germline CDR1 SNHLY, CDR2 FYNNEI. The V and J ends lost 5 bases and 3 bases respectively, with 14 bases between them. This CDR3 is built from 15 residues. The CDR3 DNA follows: TGTGCCAGCAGTTACACCGGGACAAACAATCAGCCCCAGCATTTT. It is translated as CASSYTGTNNQPQHF. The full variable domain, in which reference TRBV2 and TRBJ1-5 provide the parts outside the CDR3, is EPEVTQTPSHQVTQMGQEVILRCVPISNHLYFYWYRQILGQKVEFLVSFYNNEISEKSEIFDDQFSVERPDGSNFTLKIRSTKLEDSAMYFCASSYTGTNNQPQHFGDGTRLSIL.

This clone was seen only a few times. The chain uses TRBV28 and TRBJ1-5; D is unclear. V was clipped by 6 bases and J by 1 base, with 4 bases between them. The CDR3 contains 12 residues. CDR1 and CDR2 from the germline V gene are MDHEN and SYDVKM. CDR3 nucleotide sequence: TGTGCCAGCAGGGAGAGCAATCAGCCCCAGCATTTT. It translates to CASRESNQPQHF.

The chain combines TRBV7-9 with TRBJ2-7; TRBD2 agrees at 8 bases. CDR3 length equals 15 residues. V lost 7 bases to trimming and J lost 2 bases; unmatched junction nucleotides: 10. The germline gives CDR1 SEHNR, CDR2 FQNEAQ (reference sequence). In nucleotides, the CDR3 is TGTGCCAGCACCTCCGGGGGGGGAGGGCCCTACGAGCAGTACTTC. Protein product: CASTSGGGGPYEQYF.

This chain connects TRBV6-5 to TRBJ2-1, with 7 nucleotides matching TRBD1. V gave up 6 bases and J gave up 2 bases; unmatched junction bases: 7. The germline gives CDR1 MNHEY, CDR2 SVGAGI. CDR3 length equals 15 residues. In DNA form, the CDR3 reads TGTGCCAGCAGGGTAGACGGGACAGCCTACAATGAGCAGTTCTTC. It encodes CASRVDGTAYNEQFF.

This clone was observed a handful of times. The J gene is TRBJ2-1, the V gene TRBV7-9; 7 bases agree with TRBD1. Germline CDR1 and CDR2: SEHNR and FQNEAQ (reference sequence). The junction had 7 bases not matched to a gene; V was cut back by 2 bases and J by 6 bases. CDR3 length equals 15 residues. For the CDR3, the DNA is TGTGCCAGCAGCTTAACTACAGGGGATATCAATGAGCAGTTCTTC. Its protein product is CASSLTTGDINEQFF.

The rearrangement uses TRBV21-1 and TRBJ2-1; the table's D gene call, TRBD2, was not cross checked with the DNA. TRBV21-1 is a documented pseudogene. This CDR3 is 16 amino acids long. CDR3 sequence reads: CASSKVFRECHNEQFF. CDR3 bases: TGTGCCAGCAGCAAAGTGTTCCGGGAGTGCCACAATGAGCAGTTCTTC.

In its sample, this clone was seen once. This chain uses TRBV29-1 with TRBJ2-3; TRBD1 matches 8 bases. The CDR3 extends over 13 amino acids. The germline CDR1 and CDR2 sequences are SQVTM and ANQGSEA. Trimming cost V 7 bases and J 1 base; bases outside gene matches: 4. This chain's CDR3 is CSAEDRGTDTQYF. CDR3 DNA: TGCAGCGCCGAGGACAGGGGCACAGATACGCAGTATTTT.

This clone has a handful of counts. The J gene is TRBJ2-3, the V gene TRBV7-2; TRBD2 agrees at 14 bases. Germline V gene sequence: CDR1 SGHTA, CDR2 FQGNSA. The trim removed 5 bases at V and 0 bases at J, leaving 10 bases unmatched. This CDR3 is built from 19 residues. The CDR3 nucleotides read TGTGCCAGCAGCCGCGGGACTAGCGGGGGCCTAGATAGCACAGATACGCAGTATTTT. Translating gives CASSRGTSGGLDSTDTQYF.

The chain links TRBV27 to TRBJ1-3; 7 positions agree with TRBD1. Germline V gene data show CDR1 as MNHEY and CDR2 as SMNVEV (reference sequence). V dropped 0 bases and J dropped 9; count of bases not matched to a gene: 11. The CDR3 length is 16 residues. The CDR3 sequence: CASSLSWGTAGGTIYF. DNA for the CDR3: TGTGCCAGCAGTTTATCGTGGGGGACAGCCGGCGGCACCATATATTTT.

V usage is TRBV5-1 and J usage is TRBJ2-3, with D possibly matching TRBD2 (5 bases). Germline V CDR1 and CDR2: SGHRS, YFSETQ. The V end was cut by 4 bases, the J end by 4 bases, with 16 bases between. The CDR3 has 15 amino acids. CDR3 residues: CASSPQSGVADTQYF. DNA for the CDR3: TGCGCCAGCAGCCCCCAGTCCGGGGTCGCAGATACGCAGTATTTT.

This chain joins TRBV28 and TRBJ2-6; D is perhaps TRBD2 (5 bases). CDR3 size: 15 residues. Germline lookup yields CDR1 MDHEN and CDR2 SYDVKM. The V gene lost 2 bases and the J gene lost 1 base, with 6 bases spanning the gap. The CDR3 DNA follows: TGTGCCAGCAGTTTAGAGGGATCTGGGGCCAACGTCCTGACTTTC. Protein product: CASSLEGSGANVLTF.

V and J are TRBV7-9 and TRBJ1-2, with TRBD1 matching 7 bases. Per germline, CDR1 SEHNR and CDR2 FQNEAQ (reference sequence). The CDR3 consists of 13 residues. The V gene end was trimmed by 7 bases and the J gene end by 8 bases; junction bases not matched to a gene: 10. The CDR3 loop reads CASNVGTARGYTF. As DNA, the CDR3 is TGTGCCAGCAACGTCGGGACAGCGAGAGGCTACACCTTC. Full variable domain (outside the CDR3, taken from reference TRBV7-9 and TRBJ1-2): DTGVSQNPRHKITKRGQNVTFRCDPISEHNRLYWYRQTLGQGPEFLTYFQNEAQLEKSRLLSDRFSAERPKGSFSTLEIQRTEQGDSAMYLCASNVGTARGYTFGSGTRLTVV.

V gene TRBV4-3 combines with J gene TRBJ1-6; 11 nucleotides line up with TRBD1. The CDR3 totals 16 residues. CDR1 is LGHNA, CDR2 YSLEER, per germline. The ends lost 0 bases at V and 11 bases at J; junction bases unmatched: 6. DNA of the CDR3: TGCGCCAGCAGCCAAGACCGGACAGGGGGCAAGACACCCCTCCACTTT. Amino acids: CASSQDRTGGKTPLHF.

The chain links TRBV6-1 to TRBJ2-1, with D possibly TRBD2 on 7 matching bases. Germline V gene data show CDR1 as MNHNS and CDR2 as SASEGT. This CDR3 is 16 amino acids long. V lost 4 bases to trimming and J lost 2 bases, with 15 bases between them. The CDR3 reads CASSVFGGGAYNEQFF. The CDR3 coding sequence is TGTGCCAGCAGTGTGTTCGGAGGGGGGGCCTACAATGAGCAGTTCTTC.

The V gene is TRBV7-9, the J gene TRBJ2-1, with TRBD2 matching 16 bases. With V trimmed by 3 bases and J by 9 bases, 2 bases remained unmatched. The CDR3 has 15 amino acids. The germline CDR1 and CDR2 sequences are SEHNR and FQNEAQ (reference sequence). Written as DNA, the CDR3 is TGTGCCAGCAGCTTTGGGACTAGCGGGAGGGGTGAGCAGTTCTTC. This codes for CASSFGTSGRGEQFF.

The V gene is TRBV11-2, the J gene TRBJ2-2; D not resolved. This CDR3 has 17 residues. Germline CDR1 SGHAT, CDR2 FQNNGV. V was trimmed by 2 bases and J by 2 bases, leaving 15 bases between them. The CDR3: CASSLTGSGFNTGELFF. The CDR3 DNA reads TGTGCCAGCAGCTTAACTGGCTCGGGTTTTAACACCGGGGAGCTGTTTTTT.

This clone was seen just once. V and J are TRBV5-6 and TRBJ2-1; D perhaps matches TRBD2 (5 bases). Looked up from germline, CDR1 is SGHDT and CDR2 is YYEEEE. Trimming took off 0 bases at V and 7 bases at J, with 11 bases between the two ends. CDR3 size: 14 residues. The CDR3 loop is CASSLVGSGNEQFF. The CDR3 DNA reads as TGTGCCAGCAGCTTGGTTGGTTCGGGGAATGAGCAGTTCTTC.

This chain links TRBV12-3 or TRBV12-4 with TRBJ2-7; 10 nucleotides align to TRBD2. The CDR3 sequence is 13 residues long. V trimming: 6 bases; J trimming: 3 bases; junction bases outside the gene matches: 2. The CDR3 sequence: CASRWTSGYEQYF. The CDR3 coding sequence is TGTGCCAGCAGATGGACTAGCGGCTACGAGCAGTACTTC.

CDR3 protein: CASSPYLAGPRETQYF. CDR3 sequence (DNA): TGTGCCAGCAGCCCATACCTGGCGGGGCCAAGGGAGACCCAGTACTTC. The chain is built from TRBV5-5 and TRBJ2-5; weak D call: TRBD2 (6 bases). The germline CDR1 and CDR2 sequences are SGHKS and YYEKEE (reference sequence). The CDR3 is made up of 16 amino acids. V dropped 4 bases and J dropped 5 bases, with 21 bases sitting between them.

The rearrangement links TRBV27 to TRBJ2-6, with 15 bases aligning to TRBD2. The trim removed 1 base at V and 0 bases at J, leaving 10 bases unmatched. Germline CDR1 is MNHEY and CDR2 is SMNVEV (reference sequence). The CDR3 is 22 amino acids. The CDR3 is CASSLFPGLAGGPPSGANVLTF. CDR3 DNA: TGTGCCAGCAGTTTATTTCCGGGACTAGCGGGAGGACCCCCCTCTGGGGCCAACGTCCTGACTTTC.

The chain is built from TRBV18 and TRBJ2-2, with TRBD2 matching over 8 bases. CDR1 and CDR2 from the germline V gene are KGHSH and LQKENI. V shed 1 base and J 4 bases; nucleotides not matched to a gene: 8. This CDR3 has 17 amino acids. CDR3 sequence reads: CASSPRELAGLTGELFF. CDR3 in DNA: TGTGCCAGCTCACCACGGGAGCTAGCGGGCCTCACCGGGGAGCTGTTTTTT.

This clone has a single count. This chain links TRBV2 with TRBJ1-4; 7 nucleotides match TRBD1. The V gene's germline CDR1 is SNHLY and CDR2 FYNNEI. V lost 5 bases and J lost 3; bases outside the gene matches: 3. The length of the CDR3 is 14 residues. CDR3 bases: TGTGCCAGCAGTTCCGGGACAGCTAATGAAAAACTGTTTTTT. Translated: CASSSGTANEKLFF.

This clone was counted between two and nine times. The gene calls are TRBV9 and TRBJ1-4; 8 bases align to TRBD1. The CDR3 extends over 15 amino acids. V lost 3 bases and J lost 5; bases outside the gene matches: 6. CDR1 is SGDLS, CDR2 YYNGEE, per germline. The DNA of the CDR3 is TGTGCCAGCAGCGAGGGGACAGGTATGAATGAAAAACTGTTTTTT. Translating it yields CASSEGTGMNEKLFF.

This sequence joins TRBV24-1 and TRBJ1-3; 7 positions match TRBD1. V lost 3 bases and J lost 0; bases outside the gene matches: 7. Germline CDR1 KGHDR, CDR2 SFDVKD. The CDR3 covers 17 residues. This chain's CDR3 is CATSDPRDRYSGNTIYF. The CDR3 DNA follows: TGTGCCACCAGTGATCCGCGGGACAGATACTCTGGAAACACCATATATTTT.

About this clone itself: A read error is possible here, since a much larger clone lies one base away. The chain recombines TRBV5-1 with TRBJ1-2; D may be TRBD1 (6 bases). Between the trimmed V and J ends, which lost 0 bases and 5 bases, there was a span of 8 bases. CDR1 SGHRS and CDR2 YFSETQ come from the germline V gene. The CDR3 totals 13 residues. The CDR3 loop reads CASSLAGEYGYTF. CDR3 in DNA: TGCGCCAGCAGCTTGGCAGGGGAGTATGGCTACACCTTC.